Listed here are 18 T cell receptor beta chains from one sample, sequenced in a study of blood T cell repertoires in COVID-19. TCRdb keeps only in-frame clones here, not all; method: immunoSEQ multiplex PCR. Among around 40,000 clones listed, approximately 92% were seen once. Sequencing used peripheral blood. These receptors originate from a human donor in a cohort sampled during active COVID-19.

The chain couples TRBV7-6 to TRBJ2-1; D unresolved. V shed 1 base and J shed 13 bases, with 20 bases lying between them. Germline CDR1 reads SGHVS; CDR2 reads FNYEAQ. The CDR3 contains 15 residues. CDR3 DNA sequence: TGTGCCAGCAGCTTAGAATCCAGAGGTATAAGAGATCAGTTCTTC. Protein sequence: CASSLESRGIRDQFF. The variable domain in full, with the rest retrieved from reference TRBV7-6 and TRBJ2-1, is GAGVSQSPRYKVTKRGQDVALRCDPISGHVSLYWYRQALGQGPEFLTYFNYEAQQDKSGLPNDRFSAERPEGSISTLTIQRTEQRDSAMYRCASSLESRGIRDQFFGPGTRLTVL.

J is TRBJ1-3 and V is TRBV5-1; D remains unclear. CDR3 length equals 15 residues. Trimming removed 1 base at V and 0 bases at J, with 8 bases between. Germline CDR1 SGHRS, CDR2 YFSETQ. CDR3 DNA sequence: TGCGCCAGCAGCTTGCCAGGCAGCTCTGGAAACACCATATATTTT. It translates to CASSLPGSSGNTIYF.

The chain couples TRBV21-1 to TRBJ2-7; TRBD1 reflects the table's D call only, with no check against the DNA. TRBV21-1 is tagged as a pseudogene. This CDR3 spans 14 amino acids. The CDR3 loop is CASFSPTADYEQYF. CDR3 nucleotide sequence: TGTGCCAGCTTTAGTCCGACAGCCGACTACGAGCAGTACTTC.

The chain recombines TRBV6-4 with TRBJ2-7, with D hard to call. This CDR3 is 13 amino acids long. The ends were cut back, 10 bases at V and 2 bases at J, with 15 bases in the middle. Germline CDR1 MRHNA, CDR2 SNTAGT. CDR3 residues: CAKPNEVPYEQYF. The CDR3 DNA follows: TGTGCCAAACCCAATGAGGTGCCCTACGAGCAGTACTTC.

This rearrangement joins TRBV11-2 to TRBJ2-2; TRBD1 matches at 8 bases. The CDR3 length is 15 residues. Germline CDR1 SGHAT, CDR2 FQNNGV. J was trimmed by 4 bases and V by 5 bases; bases with no gene match: 6. The chain's CDR3 is CASSVLTGVTGELFF. CDR3 DNA: TGTGCCAGCAGCGTACTGACAGGGGTCACCGGGGAGCTGTTTTTT.

This sequence joins TRBV6-1 and TRBJ1-4; no firm D call. The CDR3 is 14 residues long. V lost 1 base and J 7 bases, leaving 10 bases between the germline ends. CDR1 and CDR2 from the germline V gene are MNHNS and SASEGT. The CDR3: CASSEGGGFEKLFF. The CDR3 DNA sequence: TGTGCCAGCAGTGAAGGGGGAGGGTTTGAAAAACTGTTTTTT.

V gene TRBV6-6 combines with J gene TRBJ2-2; the D gene is possibly TRBD1 (7 bases). CDR1 is MNHNY and CDR2 is SVGAGI in the germline V gene (reference sequence). The length of the CDR3 is 14 residues. V dropped 8 bases and J dropped 4 bases, with 14 bases sitting between them. CDR3 coding DNA: TGTGCCAGCGGATTTCAGGGGGGCACCGGGGAGCTGTTTTTT. Its translation is CASGFQGGTGELFF.

This chain joins TRBV4-3 and TRBJ2-2; D may be TRBD1 (6 bases). This CDR3 has 14 residues. Trimming stripped 3 bases from V and 7 bases from J, with 12 bases between. Germline V CDR1 and CDR2: LGHNA, YSLEER. The CDR3 reads CASSQAGVGGELFF. DNA for the CDR3: TGCGCCAGCAGCCAGGCAGGGGTAGGCGGGGAGCTGTTTTTT.

Here the CDR3 DNA reads TGCGCCAGCAGTCCAAGACTAGCGGGAGTCACAGATACGCAGTATTTT. This translates into CASSPRLAGVTDTQYF. The chain uses TRBV4-1 and TRBJ2-3; 12 bases map to TRBD2. The CDR3 totals 16 residues. Looked up from germline, CDR1 is MGHRA and CDR2 is YSYEKL. The V gene end was trimmed by 6 bases and the J gene end by 2 bases; junction bases not matched to a gene: 6.

The DNA for the CDR3 is TGCGCCAGCAGCCCTAGCGGGGGGGCCGGGGAGCTGTTTTTT. Translation: CASSPSGGAGELFF. The V gene is TRBV4-3, the J gene TRBJ2-2, with 12 bases identical to TRBD2. Trimming removed 4 bases from V and 6 bases from J; junction bases left unmatched: 0. The CDR3 runs 14 residues. The V gene's germline CDR1 is LGHNA and CDR2 YSLEER.

The chain has TRBV19 and TRBJ2-1; 9 nucleotides agree with TRBD2. Germline V gene sequence: CDR1 LNHDA, CDR2 SQIVND (reference sequence). This CDR3 spans 19 amino acids. CDR3 DNA: TGTGCTACCCACGGGGGGCCAGGGAGTTTGCTAGCGGGGCTCAATGAGCAGTTCTTC. Its protein product is CATHGGPGSLLAGLNEQFF.

Turning to this clone: Other DNA sequences from this sample encode an identical CDR3 as well. J is TRBJ1-5 and V is TRBV6-2 or TRBV6-3, with D perhaps matching TRBD1 (6 bases). The V gene lost 9 bases and the J gene lost 0 bases, with 12 bases spanning the gap. CDR3 length: 14 residues. The germline V gene encodes CDR1 MNHEY and CDR2 SVGEGT. The CDR3 DNA reads as TGTGCCAGTAGTCAACAGGGTAGCAATCAGCCCCAGCATTTT. This codes for CASSQQGSNQPQHF.

The V call is TRBV29-1, the J call TRBJ2-5; 9 bases agree with TRBD2. Germline loops: CDR1 SQVTM, CDR2 ANQGSEA. The CDR3 extends over 13 amino acids. V dropped 1 base and J dropped 7; count of bases not matched to a gene: 4. CDR3 DNA sequence: TGCAGCGTTGAAGGCGGGAGGGGGGGGACCCAGTACTTC. Amino acids: CSVEGGRGGTQYF.

This chain joins TRBV4-2 and TRBJ2-7; 11 nucleotides match TRBD2. V trimming: 0 bases; J trimming: 3 bases; junction bases outside the gene matches: 7. The CDR3 totals 17 residues. Germline V gene data show CDR1 as LGHNA and CDR2 as YNFKEQ. CDR3 residues: CASSQDTTSGTSYEQYF. CDR3 sequence (DNA): TGTGCCAGCAGCCAAGATACGACTAGCGGGACCAGCTACGAGCAGTACTTC.

The chain uses TRBV2 and TRBJ2-3; 7 bases map to TRBD2. The CDR3 length is 14 residues. Losses at the gene ends were 7 bases for V and 8 bases for J; bases not matched to a gene: 12. The germline V gene has CDR1 SNHLY and CDR2 FYNNEI. The CDR3 nucleotides are TGTGCCAGCAACCGGCTAGCGGAGGGCGTTACGCAGTATTTT. Translated, it gives CASNRLAEGVTQYF.

The chain employs TRBV2 and TRBJ2-2; 8 positions match TRBD1. The J segment lost 6 bases and the V segment lost 8 bases, leaving 8 bases of the junction unmatched. The CDR3 consists of 14 residues. From germline, CDR1 is SNHLY and CDR2 FYNNEI. CDR3 nucleotides: TGTGCCAGCCGGAGACAGGGGATCGCCGGGGAGCTGTTTTTT. Translating gives CASRRQGIAGELFF.

The genes are TRBV4-3 and TRBJ1-1; D uncertain. Germline V gene sequence: CDR1 LGHNA, CDR2 YSLEER. V lost 3 bases and J 0 bases, leaving 8 bases between the germline ends. The CDR3 is made up of 14 amino acids. The CDR3 is CASSQQLLNTEAFF. The CDR3 nucleotides read TGCGCCAGCAGCCAGCAACTCCTGAACACTGAAGCTTTCTTT.

The chain recombines TRBV4-1 with TRBJ2-7; D is ambiguous. The CDR3 is 16 residues long. CDR1 and CDR2 from the germline V gene are MGHRA and YSYEKL. V lost 2 bases and J 4 bases, leaving 18 bases between the germline ends. Here the CDR3 DNA reads TGCGCCAGCAGCCAAAATCAAGGAAGCCCTAGGTACGAGCAGTACTTC. Amino acids: CASSQNQGSPRYEQYF.